The clone carrying this T cell receptor (beta chain) has a handful of counts. The germline gives CDR1 SGHAT, CDR2 FQNNGV. After removal of 5 bases from V and 4 bases from J, the junction contained 10 bases not matched to a gene. CDR3 length: 16 amino acids. This specimen comes from a study of CD8 T cells in ankylosing spondylitis. Each CDR3 protein is one row after TCRdb ran MiXCR on the 5' RACE reads. The sample holds a few hundred thousand distinct CDR3 sequences, 15% to 20% seen once. V and J are TRBV11-2 and TRBJ2-3; 9 bases map to TRBD1. The sequence came from a male donor with ankylosing spondylitis or in good health (not recorded which). Sequenced: blood, either unsorted or a sorted T cell fraction (not recorded which). CDR3 sequence reads: CASSRLGQGRADTQYF. CDR3 sequence (DNA): TGTGCCAGCAGCCGTTTGGGACAGGGCAGGGCAGATACGCAGTATTTT.